Each of the 15 T cell receptor beta chains below was sequenced from the same sample in a study of low-dose radiotherapy and immunotherapy resistance in tumors. Time point: before trial treatment. First-strand cDNA relied on TRAV- and TRBV-specific primers spanning alpha and beta chains. With a constant-region primer and a V-primer adapter, TCRs were subjected to roughly 18 PCR cycles of amplification. MiXCR, run by TCRdb on the reads, gives a single entry per CDR3 protein. Here the sample spans 55,000 to 65,000 distinct CDR3 sequences, more than 20% being singletons. This sample comprised PBMCs, obtained before treatment. These receptors originate from a male donor with rectosigmoid adenocarcinoma.

This clonotype came up a few times. The CDR3 DNA reads TGCAGCGTTGGCGGGGTCTTATCCTACAATGAGCAGTTCTTC. It yields the protein CSVGGVLSYNEQFF. J is TRBJ2-1 and V is TRBV29-1, with a tentative D call TRBD2 (6 bases). Deletions cut 4 bases from V and 1 base from J, with 11 bases between. Germline CDR1 SQVTM, CDR2 ANQGSEA. This CDR3 region has 14 residues.

This clonotype was seen ten or more times. The chain has TRBV5-8 and TRBJ2-4; D gene ambiguous. The CDR3 length is 16 residues. V was trimmed by 1 base and J by 6 bases, leaving 17 bases between them. Germline lookup yields CDR1 SGHTS and CDR2 YDEGEE. The CDR3, as DNA: TGTGCCAGCAGCTTGTTAAAAAAAGCCACGACAAACATTCAGTACTTC. As protein: CASSLLKKATTNIQYF.

This clonotype was detected ten times or more. V and J are TRBV29-1 and TRBJ1-2, with D possibly matching TRBD1 (5 bases). Trimming shortened V by 2 bases and J by 1 base, and 11 bases separated the two germline ends. The CDR3 has 14 amino acids. Germline-derived CDR1 and CDR2 are SQVTM and ANQGSEA. The CDR3 region is CSVEQGSNNYGYTF. CDR3 DNA sequence: TGCAGCGTTGAACAGGGCTCTAATAACTATGGCTACACCTTC.

At least ten counts were recorded for this clonotype. An end of the junction differs from the germline gene, which may be a read error. The CDR3 coding sequence is TGTGCCAGCAGCCAAGAGGCGCTCCAAGCGTACGGGGTAGTCTTC. Protein: CASSQEALQAYGVVF. The chain recombines TRBV4-2 with TRBJ2-1, with TRBD2 as a possible D gene (5 bases). In germline, CDR1 is LGHNA, CDR2 YNFKEQ. The CDR3 length is 15 residues.

This clonotype was found many times. The V call is TRBV3-1, the J call TRBJ2-1, with D possibly TRBD2 on 5 matching bases. Germline CDR1 LGHDT, CDR2 YNNKEL (reference sequence). The CDR3 is made up of 13 amino acids. With 1 base removed from V and 8 bases from J, the gap between germline ends came to 9 bases. CDR3 sequence (DNA): TGTGCCAGCAGCCAAGTTAGCGTGCATGAGCAGTTCTTC. Translating gives CASSQVSVHEQFF.

At least ten counts were recorded for this clonotype. J is TRBJ2-3 and V is TRBV7-2, with 7 positions matching TRBD1. There are 12 residues in the CDR3. Germline V lookup: CDR1 SGHTA, CDR2 FQGNSA. Trimming removed 4 bases from V and 10 bases from J; junction bases left unmatched: 5. The CDR3 sequence: CASSYNRGAQYF. CDR3 coding DNA: TGTGCCAGCAGCTATAACAGGGGAGCGCAGTATTTT.

There are many counts of this clonotype. This chain links TRBV18 with TRBJ2-7, with D perhaps matching TRBD1 (5 bases). Germline V gene lookup returns CDR1 KGHSH and CDR2 LQKENI. This CDR3 contains 13 residues. The V end lost 3 bases, the J end lost 5 bases, and 11 bases lay between the germline ends. The CDR3 reads CASSPTVAHEQYF. The CDR3 DNA is TGTGCCAGCTCACCGACAGTCGCCCACGAGCAGTACTTC. The full variable domain, with the rest looked up from reference TRBV18 and TRBJ2-7, is NAGVMQNPRHLVRRRGQEARLRCSPMKGHSHVYWYRQLPEEGLKFMVYLQKENIIDESGMPKERFSAEFPKEGPSILRIQQVVRGDSAAYFCASSPTVAHEQYFGPGTRLTVT.

This clonotype showed up many times. This chain links TRBV6-2 or TRBV6-3 with TRBJ1-2; tentative D call: TRBD1 (5 bases). Trimming pared 5 bases from V and 3 bases from J, leaving 10 bases between. The CDR3 length is 13 residues. Germline CDR1 and CDR2: MNHEY and SVGEGT. For the CDR3, the DNA is TGTGCCAGCAGTGACGGGACCTACTATGGCTACACCTTC. This sequence encodes CASSDGTYYGYTF.

This clonotype was recorded many times. This sequence joins TRBV4-3 and TRBJ1-4, with D hard to call. V lost 4 bases and J 6 bases, leaving 15 bases between the germline ends. CDR1 is LGHNA, CDR2 YSLEER, per germline. The CDR3 loop spans 15 amino acids. The CDR3 DNA follows: TGCGCCAGCAGCCTCCTCGGGGAGGGCTATGAAAAACTGTTTTTT. It yields the protein CASSLLGEGYEKLFF.

This clonotype was detected ten times or more. The chain uses TRBV5-6 and TRBJ2-1; maybe TRBD2 (5 bases). V was shortened by 2 bases and J by 6 bases, with 6 bases between the two germline ends. Germline V gives CDR1 SGHDT, CDR2 YYEEEE. There are 12 residues in the CDR3. The CDR3 DNA follows: TGTGCCAGCAGCTTCGGAGGCAATGAGCAGTTCTTC. It yields the protein CASSFGGNEQFF.

This clonotype has a count of ten or more. The chain has TRBV9 and TRBJ2-7; D might be TRBD1 or TRBD2, each matching 5 bases. The J call is uncertain, as TRBJ2-1 better fits the DNA end. CDR3 size: 17 residues. The germline V gene has CDR1 SGDLS and CDR2 YYNGEE. The CDR3 DNA reads TGTGCCAGCAGCGTATTGAAGGACTGGGAAGGGGACAATGAGCAGTTCTTC. This sequence encodes CASSVLKDWEGDNEQFF.

At least ten counts were recorded for this clonotype. The gene calls are TRBV9 and TRBJ1-1; weak D call: TRBD1 (6 bases). V shed 0 bases and J shed 5 bases, with 11 bases lying between them. The length of the CDR3 is 14 residues. Germline values: CDR1 SGDLS, CDR2 YYNGEE. This CDR3 is CASSVVPQGTEAFF. In DNA, the CDR3 is TGTGCCAGCAGCGTAGTGCCCCAGGGGACTGAAGCTTTCTTT.

This clonotype showed up many times. This chain joins TRBV24-1 and TRBJ2-5; D is ambiguous. Looked up from germline, CDR1 is KGHDR and CDR2 is SFDVKD. Trimming left V 4 bases short and J 4 bases short, with 9 bases between. CDR3 size: 13 residues. CDR3 protein: CATSDQRGETQYF. CDR3 DNA sequence: TGTGCCACCAGTGACCAACGAGGAGAGACCCAGTACTTC.

This clonotype has ten or more counts. The chain is built from TRBV18 and TRBJ1-1; a possible D gene is TRBD1 (6 bases). The CDR3 extends over 17 amino acids. Germline CDR1 and CDR2: KGHSH and LQKENI. Trimming shortened V by 3 bases and J by 0 bases, and 17 bases separated the two germline ends. The CDR3 coding sequence is TGTGCCAGCTCACCCTTTCCACCGGGACAATTGAACACTGAAGCTTTCTTT. Encoded protein: CASSPFPPGQLNTEAFF.

The sample holds many counts of this clonotype. The chain is built from TRBV4-3 and TRBJ1-2; D might be TRBD1 (6 bases). With 0 bases removed from V and 8 bases from J, the gap between germline ends came to 16 bases. CDR1 and CDR2 (germline): LGHNA, YSLEER. This CDR3 spans 15 amino acids. In DNA, the CDR3 is TGCGCCAGCAGCCAAGATCGGGCGGGGGCAGGAGGCTACACCTTC. The encoded protein is CASSQDRAGAGGYTF.